Listed here are 6 T cell receptor beta chains from one sample, sequenced in a study of cytotoxic CD8 clonotypes in ibrutinib-treated CLL. The table came from immunoSEQ multiplex PCR; TCRdb's copy has only in-frame clones and leaves some out. The sample has approximately 280,000 clones, roughly 76% seen once; the top ten hold approximately 5.6%. This specimen was PBMCs, taken at disease progression, from a patient treated with ibrutinib. The origin of the receptors is a human donor with chronic lymphocytic leukemia.

This chain links TRBV7-6 with TRBJ1-2; D possibly corresponds to TRBD1 (5 bases). CDR3 length: 13 residues. Trimming pared 7 bases from V and 3 bases from J, leaving 12 bases between. Per the germline V gene, CDR1 is SGHVS and CDR2 is FNYEAQ. CDR3 nucleotides: TGTGCCAGCACCCCCGGGGCCGACTATGGCTACACCTTC. This encodes CASTPGADYGYTF.

The chain combines TRBV15 with TRBJ1-4; 8 bases are shared with TRBD1. There are 15 residues in the CDR3. The germline V gene encodes CDR1 LNHNV and CDR2 YYDKDF (reference sequence). V was clipped by 3 bases and J by 4 bases; unmatched bases: 4. CDR3 sequence: CATSSGTGFNEKLFF. CDR3 sequence (DNA): TGTGCCACCAGCAGTGGGACAGGCTTTAATGAAAAACTGTTTTTT.

The V call is TRBV5-1, the J call TRBJ2-3, with no clear D. Trimming cost V 4 bases and J 2 bases, with 23 bases left between them. The CDR3 is 18 residues long. Germline-derived CDR1 and CDR2 are SGHRS and YFSETQ. The CDR3: CASSKKTLRRPFTDTQYF. The DNA for the CDR3 is TGCGCCAGCAGCAAGAAAACACTACGCAGGCCATTCACAGATACGCAGTATTTT.

The V and J genes are TRBV19 and TRBJ2-7, with 9 bases identical to TRBD2. V was pared by 2 bases and J by 4 bases, with 9 bases of the junction left unmatched. The germline gives CDR1 LNHDA, CDR2 SQIVND (reference sequence). This CDR3 contains 16 residues. This chain's CDR3 is CASSINWSGGTYEQYF. CDR3 coding DNA: TGTGCCAGTAGTATAAACTGGAGCGGGGGGACTTACGAGCAGTACTTC.

The chain uses TRBV9 and TRBJ2-5, with 11 bases that match TRBD2. This CDR3 region has 14 residues. Germline values: CDR1 SGDLS, CDR2 YYNGEE. V shed 4 bases, J shed 3 bases, and the junction held 2 bases outside the gene matches. CDR3 sequence reads: CASSRGLAEETQYF. The CDR3 bases are TGTGCCAGCAGCAGGGGACTAGCGGAAGAGACCCAGTACTTC.

The chain has TRBV5-1 and TRBJ2-7, with 12 bases aligning to TRBD2. Losses at the gene ends were 4 bases for V and 1 base for J; bases not matched to a gene: 12. The germline V gene has CDR1 SGHRS and CDR2 YFSETQ. The CDR3 spans 18 residues. The chain's CDR3 is CASSPQLAGLAGSYEQYF. CDR3 coding DNA: TGCGCCAGCAGCCCCCAGCTAGCCGGACTAGCGGGGTCCTACGAGCAGTACTTC.